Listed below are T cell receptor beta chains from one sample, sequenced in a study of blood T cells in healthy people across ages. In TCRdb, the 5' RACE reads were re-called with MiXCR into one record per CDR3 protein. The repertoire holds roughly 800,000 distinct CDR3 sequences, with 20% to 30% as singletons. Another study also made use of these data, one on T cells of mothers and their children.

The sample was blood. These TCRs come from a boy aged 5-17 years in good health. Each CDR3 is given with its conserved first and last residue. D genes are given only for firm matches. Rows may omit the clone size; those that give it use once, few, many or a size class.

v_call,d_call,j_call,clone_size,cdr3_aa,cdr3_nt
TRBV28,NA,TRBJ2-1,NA,CASSGQTHNEQFF,TGTGCCAGCAGCGGACAGACCCACAATGAGCAGTTCTTC
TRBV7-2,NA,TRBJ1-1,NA,CASSYVGRSNTEAFF,TGTGCCAGCAGCTATGTGGGACGATCGAACACTGAAGCTTTCTTT
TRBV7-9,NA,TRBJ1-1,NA,CASSSDKGTEAFF,TGTGCCAGCAGCTCGGACAAAGGGACTGAAGCTTTCTTT
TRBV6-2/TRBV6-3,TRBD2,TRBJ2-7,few,CASSATSIYEQYF,TGTGCCAGCAGTGCGACTAGCATTTACGAGCAGTACTTC
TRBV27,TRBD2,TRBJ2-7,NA,CASNPGGGSSYEQYF,TGTGCCAGCAACCCTGGGGGGGGGAGCTCCTACGAGCAGTACTTC
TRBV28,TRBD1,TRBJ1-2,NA,CASRARLGQGAGYTF,TGTGCCAGCAGAGCCCGACTGGGACAGGGGGCCGGCTACACCTTC
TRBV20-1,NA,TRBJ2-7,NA,CSARGAGQYEQYF,TGCAGTGCTAGAGGGGCAGGGCAGTACGAGCAGTACTTC
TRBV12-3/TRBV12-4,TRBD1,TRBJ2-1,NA,CASSTVDRAKSYNEQFF,TGTGCCAGCAGCACCGTAGACAGGGCAAAATCCTACAATGAGCAGTTCTTC
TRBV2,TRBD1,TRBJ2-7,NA,CASSQFGTEAYEQYF,TGTGCCAGCAGTCAGTTCGGGACAGAGGCCTACGAGCAGTACTTC
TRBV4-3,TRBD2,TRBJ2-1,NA,CASREGTSGDYNEQFF,TGCGCCAGCAGAGAGGGGACTAGCGGAGACTACAATGAGCAGTTCTTC
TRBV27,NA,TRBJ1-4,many,CASSPITAGRLGEKLFF,TGTGCCAGCAGCCCAATAACGGCGGGGAGGTTAGGTGAAAAACTGTTTTTT
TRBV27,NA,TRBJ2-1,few,CASKDGLYNEQFF,TGTGCCAGCAAAGACGGGCTATACAATGAGCAGTTCTTC
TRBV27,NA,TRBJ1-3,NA,CASSGRGAGNTIYF,TGTGCCAGCAGTGGCAGGGGAGCCGGAAACACCATATATTTT
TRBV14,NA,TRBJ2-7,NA,CASSQDSLSSSYEQYF,TGTGCCAGCAGCCAAGACAGTCTAAGTTCCTCCTACGAGCAGTACTTC
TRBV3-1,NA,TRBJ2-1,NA,CASSQGLAIYNEQFF,TGTGCTAGCAGCCAAGGACTGGCTATCTACAATGAGCAGTTCTTC
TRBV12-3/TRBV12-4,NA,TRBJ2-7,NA,CASSLRGFSSYEQYF,TGTGCCAGCAGTTTAAGGGGGTTCAGCTCCTACGAGCAGTACTTC
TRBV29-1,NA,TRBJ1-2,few,CSVGPRGGYGYTF,TGCAGCGTTGGCCCCCGGGGGGGCTATGGCTACACCTTC
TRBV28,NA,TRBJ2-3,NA,CASRTGTGLTDTQYF,TGTGCCAGCAGAACCGGGACGGGCCTCACAGATACGCAGTATTTT
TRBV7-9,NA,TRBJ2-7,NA,CATSWTANYEQYF,TGTGCCACCAGCTGGACAGCCAACTACGAGCAGTACTTC
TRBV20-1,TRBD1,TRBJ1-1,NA,CSARDPLYTGVNTEAFF,TGCAGTGCTAGAGATCCCTTATATACAGGGGTGAACACTGAAGCTTTCTTT
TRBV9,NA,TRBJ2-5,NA,CASSAAHGIKETQYF,TGTGCCAGCAGCGCCGCTCACGGCATAAAAGAGACCCAGTACTTC
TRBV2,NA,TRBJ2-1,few,CASRIGQLYNEQFF,TGTGCCAGCAGAATCGGACAGCTCTACAATGAGCAGTTCTTC
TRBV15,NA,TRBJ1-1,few,CATSRVGGTNTEAFF,TGTGCCACCAGCAGAGTCGGCGGCACGAACACTGAAGCTTTCTTT
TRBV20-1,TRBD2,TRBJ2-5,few,CSAGEGLAGVAVETQYF,TGCAGTGCTGGCGAGGGACTAGCGGGAGTCGCGGTGGAGACCCAGTACTTC
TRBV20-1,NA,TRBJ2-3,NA,CSARDRSALMPSTDTQYF,TGCAGTGCTAGAGATAGGTCGGCCCTGATGCCTAGCACAGATACGCAGTATTTT
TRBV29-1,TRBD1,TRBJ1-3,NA,CSFRQGDSGNTIYF,TGCAGCTTTCGACAGGGGGATTCTGGAAACACCATATATTTT
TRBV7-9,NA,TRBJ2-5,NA,CASSGYGSETQYF,TGTGCCAGCAGCGGATACGGGTCAGAGACCCAGTACTTC
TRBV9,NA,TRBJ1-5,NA,CASSRWGDSNQPQHF,TGTGCCAGCAGCCGGTGGGGGGATAGCAATCAGCCCCAGCATTTT
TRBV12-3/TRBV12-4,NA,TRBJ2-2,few,CASRGPQEWNGELFF,TGTGCCAGCAGGGGACCGCAGGAATGGAACGGGGAGCTGTTTTTT
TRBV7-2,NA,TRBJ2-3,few,CASSPRRASADTQYF,TGTGCCAGCAGCCCAAGGAGGGCTAGCGCAGATACGCAGTATTTT
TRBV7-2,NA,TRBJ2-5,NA,CASSSDPGRAQYF,TGTGCCAGCAGCTCCGACCCGGGTCGAGCCCAGTACTTC
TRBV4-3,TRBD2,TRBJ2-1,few,CASSQWTSGMEQFF,TGCGCCAGCAGCCAATGGACTAGCGGAATGGAGCAGTTCTTC
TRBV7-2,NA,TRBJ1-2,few,CASSLVGGREGYTF,TGTGCCAGCAGCTTAGTAGGGGGGCGCGAAGGCTACACCTTC
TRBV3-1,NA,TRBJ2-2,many,CASSPSVGTSNTGELFF,TGTGCCAGCAGCCCAAGTGTGGGGACCTCGAACACCGGGGAGCTGTTTTTT
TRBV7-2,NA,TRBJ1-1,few,CASSLVQTTEAFF,TGTGCCAGCAGCTTAGTACAGACCACTGAAGCTTTCTTT
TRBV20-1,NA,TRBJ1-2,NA,CSAAGGSYGYTF,TGCAGTGCCGCCGGGGGGTCCTATGGCTACACCTTC
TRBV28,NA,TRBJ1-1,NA,CASSLETLNTEAFF,TGTGCCAGCAGTTTGGAGACTCTGAACACTGAAGCTTTCTTT
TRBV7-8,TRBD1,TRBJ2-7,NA,CASKGDRVSYEQYF,TGTGCCAGCAAAGGGGACAGGGTCTCCTACGAGCAGTACTTC
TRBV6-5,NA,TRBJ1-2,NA,CASTAGQLYGYTF,TGTGCCAGCACCGCGGGGCAACTCTATGGCTACACCTTC
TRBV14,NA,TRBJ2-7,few,CASSQVAGDKYEQYF,TGTGCCAGCAGCCAAGTTGCAGGGGACAAGTACGAGCAGTACTTC
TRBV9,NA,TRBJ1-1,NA,CASSTQTGNTEAFF,TGTGCCAGCAGCACCCAGACAGGGAACACTGAAGCTTTCTTT
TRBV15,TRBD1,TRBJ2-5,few,CATSREVRGLETQYF,TGTGCCACCAGCAGAGAGGTCAGGGGGCTTGAGACCCAGTACTTC
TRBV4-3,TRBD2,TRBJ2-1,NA,CASSLNEGGETEQFF,TGCGCCAGCAGCCTGAATGAGGGAGGGGAGACTGAGCAGTTCTTC
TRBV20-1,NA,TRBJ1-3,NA,CSARDRQHISGNTIYF,TGCAGTGCTAGAGATCGACAGCACATCTCTGGAAACACCATATATTTT
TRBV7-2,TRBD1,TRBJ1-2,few,CASSLVGDSNFYGYTF,TGTGCCAGCAGCTTAGTAGGGGACAGTAATTTCTATGGCTACACCTTC
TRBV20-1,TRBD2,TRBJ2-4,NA,CSALPGLAGGNIQYF,TGCAGTGCTTTACCGGGACTAGCGGGAGGTAACATTCAGTACTTC
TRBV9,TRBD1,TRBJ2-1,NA,CASSIGQGRFLGSYNEQFF,TGTGCCAGCAGCATAGGACAGGGGCGATTCCTGGGCTCCTACAATGAGCAGTTCTTC
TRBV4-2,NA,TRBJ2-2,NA,CASSQVRAGQNTGELFF,TGTGCCAGCAGCCAAGTCCGGGCAGGCCAGAACACCGGGGAGCTGTTTTTT
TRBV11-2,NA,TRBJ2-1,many,CASSLGLRDEQFF,TGTGCCAGCAGCTTAGGATTGCGGGATGAGCAGTTCTTC
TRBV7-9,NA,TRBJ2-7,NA,CAMIGQSLGEQYF,TGTGCCATGATAGGACAGAGCCTCGGCGAGCAGTACTTC
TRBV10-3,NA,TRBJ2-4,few,CAIRRQEVDIQYF,TGTGCCATCAGAAGACAGGAGGTCGACATTCAGTACTTC
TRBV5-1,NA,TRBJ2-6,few,CASSLTSSGANVLTF,TGCGCCAGCAGCTTGACGAGCTCTGGGGCCAACGTCCTGACTTTC